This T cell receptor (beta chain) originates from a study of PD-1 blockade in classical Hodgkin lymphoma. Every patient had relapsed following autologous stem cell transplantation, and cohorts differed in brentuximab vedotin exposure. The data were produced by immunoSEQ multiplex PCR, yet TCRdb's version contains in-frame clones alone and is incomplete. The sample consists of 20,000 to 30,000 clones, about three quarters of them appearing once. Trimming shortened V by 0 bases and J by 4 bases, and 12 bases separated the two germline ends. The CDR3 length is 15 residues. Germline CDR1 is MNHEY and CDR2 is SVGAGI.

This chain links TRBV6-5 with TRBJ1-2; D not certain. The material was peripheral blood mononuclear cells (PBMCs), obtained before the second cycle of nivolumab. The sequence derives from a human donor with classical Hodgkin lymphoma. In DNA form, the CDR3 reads TGTGCCAGCAGTTACTCGACGGGCTCGGGCTATGGCTACACCTTC. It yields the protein CASSYSTGSGYGYTF.